What follows is one T cell receptor (beta chain) and its context. Its matching antigen is unknown. The donors were healthy female monozygous twins, three pairs in total. The entry originates in a study of identical twins' blood T cells. Study observations and caveats: Abundant TCRbeta CDR3s overlapped more between twins than with unrelated donors. Even for out-of-frame TCRbeta, twins reportedly shared V gene usage much more than unrelated donors.

Each TCR cDNA library carried sample-specific barcodes on both ends. From the 5' RACE reads, TCRdb called clonotypes with MiXCR, one entry per CDR3 protein. The sample has 300,000 to 450,000 distinct CDR3 sequences; 28% are singletons. The V gene lost 7 bases and the J gene lost 0 bases, with 10 bases spanning the gap. Germline V gene lookup returns CDR1 WSHSY and CDR2 SAAADI. The CDR3 runs 13 residues. This chain uses TRBV10-2 with TRBJ2-7; TRBD1 is a possible D gene (6 bases). The sequence derives from a woman aged 18 to 55 in good health. The sample comprised PBMCs. CDR3 sequence: CASKYRASYEQYF. The CDR3 nucleotides are TGCGCCAGCAAGTACAGGGCCTCCTACGAGCAGTACTTC.